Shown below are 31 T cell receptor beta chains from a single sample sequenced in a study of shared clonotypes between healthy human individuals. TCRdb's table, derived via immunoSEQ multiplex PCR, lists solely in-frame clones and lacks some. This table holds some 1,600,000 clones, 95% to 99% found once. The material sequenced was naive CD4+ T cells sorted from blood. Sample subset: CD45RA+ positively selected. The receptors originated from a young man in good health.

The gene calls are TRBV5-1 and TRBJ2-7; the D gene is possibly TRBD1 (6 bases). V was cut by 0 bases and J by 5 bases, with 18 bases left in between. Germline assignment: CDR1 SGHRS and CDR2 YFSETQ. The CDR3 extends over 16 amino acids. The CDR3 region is CASSLEFHVQGNEQYF. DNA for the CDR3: TGCGCCAGCAGCTTGGAATTTCATGTACAGGGAAACGAGCAGTACTTC.

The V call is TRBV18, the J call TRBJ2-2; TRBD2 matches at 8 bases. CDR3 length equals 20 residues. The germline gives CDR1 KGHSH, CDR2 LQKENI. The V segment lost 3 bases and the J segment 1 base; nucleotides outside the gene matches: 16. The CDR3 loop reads CASSPVTSVIPSGNTGELFF. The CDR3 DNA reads TGTGCCAGCTCACCCGTGACTAGCGTAATCCCGTCGGGGAACACCGGGGAGCTGTTTTTT.

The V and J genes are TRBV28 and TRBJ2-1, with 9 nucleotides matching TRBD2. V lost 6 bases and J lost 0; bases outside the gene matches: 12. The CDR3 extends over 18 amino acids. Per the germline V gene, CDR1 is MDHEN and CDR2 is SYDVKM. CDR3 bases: TGTGCCAGCAGCCAGACGACTAGCGGAGTGAGCTCCTACAATGAGCAGTTCTTC. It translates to CASSQTTSGVSSYNEQFF. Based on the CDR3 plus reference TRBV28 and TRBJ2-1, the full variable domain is DVKVTQSSRYLVKRTGEKVFLECVQDMDHENMFWYRQDPGLGLRLIYFSYDVKMKEKGDIPEGYSVSREKKERFSLILESASTNQTSMYLCASSQTTSGVSSYNEQFFGPGTRLTVL.

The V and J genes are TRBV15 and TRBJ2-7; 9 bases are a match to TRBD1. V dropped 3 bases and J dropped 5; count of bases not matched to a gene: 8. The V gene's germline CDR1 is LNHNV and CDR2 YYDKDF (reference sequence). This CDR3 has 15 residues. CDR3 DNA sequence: TGTGCCACCAGCAGGGCCGGGACAGGGTTGAACGAGCAGTACTTC. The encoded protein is CATSRAGTGLNEQYF.

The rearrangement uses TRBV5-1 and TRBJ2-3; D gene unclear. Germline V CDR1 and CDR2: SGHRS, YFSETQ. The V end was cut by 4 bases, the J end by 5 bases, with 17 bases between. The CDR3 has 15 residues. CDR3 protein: CASSPLPLDGDTQYF. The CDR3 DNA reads TGCGCCAGCAGCCCCCTTCCCTTAGATGGAGATACGCAGTATTTT.

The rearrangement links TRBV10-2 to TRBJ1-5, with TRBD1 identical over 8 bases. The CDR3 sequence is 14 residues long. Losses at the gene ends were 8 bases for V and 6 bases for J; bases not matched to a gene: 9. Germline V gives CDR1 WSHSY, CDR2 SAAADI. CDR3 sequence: CASGIDRGRQPQHF. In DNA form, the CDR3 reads TGCGCCAGCGGAATAGACAGGGGTCGTCAGCCCCAGCATTTT.

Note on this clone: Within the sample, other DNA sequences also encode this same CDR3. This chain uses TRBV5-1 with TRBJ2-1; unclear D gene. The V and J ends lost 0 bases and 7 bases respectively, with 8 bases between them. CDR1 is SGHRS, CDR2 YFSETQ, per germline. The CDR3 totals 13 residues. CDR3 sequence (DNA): TGCGCCAGCAGCTTGGCCCGAGGTAATGAGCAGTTCTTC. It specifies CASSLARGNEQFF.

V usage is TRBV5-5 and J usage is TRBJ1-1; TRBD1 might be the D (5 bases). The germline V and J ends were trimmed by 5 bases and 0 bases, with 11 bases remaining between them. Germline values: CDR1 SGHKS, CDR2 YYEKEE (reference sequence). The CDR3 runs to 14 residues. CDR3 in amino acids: CASSPQGLNTEAFF. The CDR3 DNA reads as TGTGCCAGCAGTCCTCAGGGCCTGAACACTGAAGCTTTCTTT.

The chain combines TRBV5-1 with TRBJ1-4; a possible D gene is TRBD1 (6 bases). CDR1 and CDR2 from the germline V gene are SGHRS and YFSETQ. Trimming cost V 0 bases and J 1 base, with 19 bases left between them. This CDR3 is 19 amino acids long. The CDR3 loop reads CASSLALRQGLGTNEKLFF. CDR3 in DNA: TGCGCCAGCAGCTTGGCCCTTCGTCAGGGGTTAGGAACTAATGAAAAACTGTTTTTT.

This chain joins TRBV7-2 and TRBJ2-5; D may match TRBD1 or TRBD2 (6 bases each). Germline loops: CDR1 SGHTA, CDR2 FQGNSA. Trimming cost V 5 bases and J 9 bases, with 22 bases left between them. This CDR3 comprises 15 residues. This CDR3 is CASSNRDGGSASQYF. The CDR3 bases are TGTGCCAGCAGCAATCGAGACGGGGGCAGTGCGTCCCAGTACTTC.

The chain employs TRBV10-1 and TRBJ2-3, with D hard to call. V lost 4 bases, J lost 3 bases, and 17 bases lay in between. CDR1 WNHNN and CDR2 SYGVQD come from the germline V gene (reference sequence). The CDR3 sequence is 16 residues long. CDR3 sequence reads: CASSGSVLGGTDTQYF. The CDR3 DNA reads TGCGCCAGCAGTGGATCGGTCCTCGGTGGGACAGATACGCAGTATTTT.

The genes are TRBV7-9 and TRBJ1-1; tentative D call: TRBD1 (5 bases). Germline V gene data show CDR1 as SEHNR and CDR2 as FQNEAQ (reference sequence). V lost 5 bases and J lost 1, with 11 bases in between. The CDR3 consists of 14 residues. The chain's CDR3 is CASSVKTANTEAFF. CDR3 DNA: TGTGCCAGCAGCGTCAAGACAGCGAACACTGAAGCTTTCTTT.

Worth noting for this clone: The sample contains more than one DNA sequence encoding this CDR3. The CDR3 bases are TGTGCCAGCTCACCACCGTCCAGGGCCTACGAGCAGTACTTC. The encoded protein is CASSPPSRAYEQYF. The rearrangement links TRBV18 to TRBJ2-7, with D possibly TRBD1 on 5 matching bases. The CDR3 consists of 14 residues. Trimming pared 0 bases from V and 2 bases from J, leaving 8 bases between. Germline V gives CDR1 KGHSH, CDR2 LQKENI.

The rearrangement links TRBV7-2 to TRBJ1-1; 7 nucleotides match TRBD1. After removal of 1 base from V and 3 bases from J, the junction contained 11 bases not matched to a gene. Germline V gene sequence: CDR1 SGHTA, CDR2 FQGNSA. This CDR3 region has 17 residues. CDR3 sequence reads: CASSLDRQGVFYTEAFF. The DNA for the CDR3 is TGTGCCAGCAGCTTAGATCGGCAGGGGGTGTTCTACACTGAAGCTTTCTTT. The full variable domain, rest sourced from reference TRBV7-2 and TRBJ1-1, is GAGVSQSPSNKVTEKGKDVELRCDPISGHTALYWYRQSLGQGLEFLIYFQGNSAPDKSGLPSDRFSAERTGGSVSTLTIQRTQQEDSAVYLCASSLDRQGVFYTEAFFGQGTRLTVV.

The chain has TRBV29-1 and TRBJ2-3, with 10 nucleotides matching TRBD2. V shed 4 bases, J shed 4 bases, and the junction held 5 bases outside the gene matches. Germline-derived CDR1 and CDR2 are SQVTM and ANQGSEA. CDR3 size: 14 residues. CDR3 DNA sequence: TGCAGCGTTGCTAGCGGGAGTCCGGCAGATACGCAGTATTTT. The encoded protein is CSVASGSPADTQYF.

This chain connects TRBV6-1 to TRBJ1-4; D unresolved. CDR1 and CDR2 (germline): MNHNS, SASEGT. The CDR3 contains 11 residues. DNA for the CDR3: TGTGGGGTGGAAACTAATGAAAAACTGTTTTTT. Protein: CGVETNEKLFF.

The CDR3 DNA is TGCGCCAGCAGCCCTGAAGGACGCTACGAGCAGTACTTC. This encodes CASSPEGRYEQYF. The chain couples TRBV5-1 to TRBJ2-7; D is uncertain. Trimming took off 4 bases at V and 3 bases at J, with 11 bases between the two ends. CDR1 is SGHRS and CDR2 is YFSETQ in the germline V gene. CDR3 size: 13 residues.

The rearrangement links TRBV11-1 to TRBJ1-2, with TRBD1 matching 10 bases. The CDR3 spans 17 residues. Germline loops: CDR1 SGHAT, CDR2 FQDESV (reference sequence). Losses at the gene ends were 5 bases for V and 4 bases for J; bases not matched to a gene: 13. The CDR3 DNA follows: TGTGCCAGCAGCGAACGGGACAGGGGTCGGTTTAGCTATGGCTACACCTTC. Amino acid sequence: CASSERDRGRFSYGYTF.

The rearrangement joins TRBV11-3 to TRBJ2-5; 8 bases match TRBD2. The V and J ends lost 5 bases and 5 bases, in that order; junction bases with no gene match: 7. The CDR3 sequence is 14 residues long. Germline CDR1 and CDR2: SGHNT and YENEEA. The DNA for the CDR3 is TGTGCCAGCAGCCCCCGGGGGGGTTCGGAGACCCAGTACTTC. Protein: CASSPRGGSETQYF. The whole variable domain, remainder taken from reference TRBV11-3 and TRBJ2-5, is EAGVVQSPRYKIIEKKQPVAFWCNPISGHNTLYWYLQNLGQGPELLIRYENEEAVDDSQLPKDRFSAERLKGVDSTLKIQPAELGDSAVYLCASSPRGGSETQYFGPGTRLLVL.

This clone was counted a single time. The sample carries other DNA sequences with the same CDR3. CDR3 nucleotides: TGTGCCAGCAGTTTAGGTTACAATGAGCAGTTCTTC. Amino acids: CASSLGYNEQFF. This rearrangement joins TRBV28 to TRBJ2-1; D ambiguous. V was trimmed by 2 bases and J by 4 bases, leaving 3 bases between them. Germline CDR1 is MDHEN and CDR2 is SYDVKM. The CDR3 length is 12 residues.

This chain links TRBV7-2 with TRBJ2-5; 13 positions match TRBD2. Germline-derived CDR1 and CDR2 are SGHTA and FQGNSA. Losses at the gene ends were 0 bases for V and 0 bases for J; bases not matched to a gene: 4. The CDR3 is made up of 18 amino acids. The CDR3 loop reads CASSLARTSGGYQETQYF. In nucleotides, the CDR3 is TGTGCCAGCAGCTTAGCTAGGACTAGCGGGGGCTACCAAGAGACCCAGTACTTC.

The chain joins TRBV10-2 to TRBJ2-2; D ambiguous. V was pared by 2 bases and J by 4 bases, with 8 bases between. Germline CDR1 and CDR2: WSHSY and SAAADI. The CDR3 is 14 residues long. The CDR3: CASSETTRTGELFF. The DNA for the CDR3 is TGCGCCAGCAGTGAGACCACCCGCACCGGGGAGCTGTTTTTT.

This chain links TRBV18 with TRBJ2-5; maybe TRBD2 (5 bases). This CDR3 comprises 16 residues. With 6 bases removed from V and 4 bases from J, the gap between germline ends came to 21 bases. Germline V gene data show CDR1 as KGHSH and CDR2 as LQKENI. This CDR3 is CASSTLSSGMGETQYF. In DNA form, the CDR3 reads TGTGCCAGCTCCACTCTAAGTTCGGGAATGGGAGAGACCCAGTACTTC.

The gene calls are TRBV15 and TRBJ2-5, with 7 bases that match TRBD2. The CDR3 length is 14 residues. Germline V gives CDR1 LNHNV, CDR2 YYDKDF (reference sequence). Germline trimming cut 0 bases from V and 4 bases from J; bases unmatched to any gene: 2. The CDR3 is CATSRDPGGETQYF. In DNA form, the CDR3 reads TGTGCCACCAGCAGAGATCCGGGGGGAGAGACCCAGTACTTC. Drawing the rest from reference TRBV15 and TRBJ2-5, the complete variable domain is DAMVIQNPRYQVTQFGKPVTLSCSQTLNHNVMYWYQQKSSQAPKLLFHYYDKDFNNEADTPDNFQSRRPNTSFCFLDIRSPGLGDTAMYLCATSRDPGGETQYFGPGTRLLVL.

This CDR3 reads CASSLRQNQPQHF. CDR3 DNA: TGTGCCAGCAGCTTGCGGCAGAATCAGCCCCAGCATTTT. The rearrangement joins TRBV5-8 to TRBJ1-5, with D uncertain. The germline V and J ends were trimmed by 1 base and 4 bases, with 6 bases remaining between them. Germline V lookup: CDR1 SGHTS, CDR2 YDEGEE. CDR3 size: 13 residues.

The CDR3 reads CASSLGGVSYNEQFF. CDR3 sequence (DNA): TGTGCCAGCAGCTTAGGAGGGGTATCCTACAATGAGCAGTTCTTC. The chain has TRBV7-2 and TRBJ2-1, with D possibly called TRBD1 or TRBD2 (5 bases each). V was shortened by 1 base and J by 1 base, with 8 bases between the two germline ends. CDR1 and CDR2 from the germline V gene are SGHTA and FQGNSA. CDR3 size: 15 residues.

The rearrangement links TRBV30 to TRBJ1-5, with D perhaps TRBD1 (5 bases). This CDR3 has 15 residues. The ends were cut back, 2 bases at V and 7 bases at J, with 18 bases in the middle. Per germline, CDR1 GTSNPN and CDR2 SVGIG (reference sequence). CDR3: CAWSPLRWGGQPQHF. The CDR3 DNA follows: TGTGCCTGGAGTCCTTTGCGATGGGGCGGCCAGCCCCAGCATTTT. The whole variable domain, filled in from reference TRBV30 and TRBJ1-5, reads SQTIHQWPATLVQPVGSPLSLECTVEGTSNPNLYWYRQAAGRGLQLLFYSVGIGQISSEVPQNLSASRPQDRQFILSSKKLLLSDSGFYLCAWSPLRWGGQPQHFGDGTRLSIL.

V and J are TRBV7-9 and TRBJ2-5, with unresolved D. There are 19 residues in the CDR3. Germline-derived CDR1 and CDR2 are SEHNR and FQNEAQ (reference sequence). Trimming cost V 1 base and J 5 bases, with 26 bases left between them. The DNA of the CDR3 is TGTGCCAGCAGCTTAGTTGCTTTACCGGCTTCCCTACGCAGGGAGACCCAGTACTTC. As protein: CASSLVALPASLRRETQYF.

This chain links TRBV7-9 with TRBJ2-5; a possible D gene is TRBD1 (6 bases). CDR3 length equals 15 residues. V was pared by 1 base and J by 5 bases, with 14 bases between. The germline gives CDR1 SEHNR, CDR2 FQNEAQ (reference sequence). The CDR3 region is CASSLGPGVKETQYF. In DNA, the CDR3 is TGTGCCAGCAGCTTAGGGCCAGGGGTAAAGGAGACCCAGTACTTC.

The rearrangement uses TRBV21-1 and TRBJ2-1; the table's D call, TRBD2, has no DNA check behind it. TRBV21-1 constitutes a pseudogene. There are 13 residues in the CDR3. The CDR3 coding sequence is TGTGCCAGCACCCGGGAGGGGTACAATGAGCAGTTCTTC. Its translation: CASTREGYNEQFF.

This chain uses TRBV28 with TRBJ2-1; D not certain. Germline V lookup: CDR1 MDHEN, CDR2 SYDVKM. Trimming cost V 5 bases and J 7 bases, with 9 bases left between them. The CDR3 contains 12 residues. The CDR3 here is CASSRLFNEQFF. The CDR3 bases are TGTGCCAGCAGTCGACTTTTTAATGAGCAGTTCTTC.